This TCR beta chain was identified during a study of T-cell reconstitution after alpha-beta-depleted transplantation in children. Study-level findings and limits: T-cell counts and diversity at one year post-transplant came mainly from newly produced T cells. There were some patients whose high TCRbeta diversity at day 60 came from surviving recipient T cells and thymic progenitors.

A TCRbeta library incorporating unique molecular identifiers was prepared. TCRdb recomputed calls from the PCR reads with MiXCR, one row per CDR3 protein. This table has approximately 85,000 distinct CDR3 sequences, roughly a sixth appearing once. The trim removed 7 bases at V and 3 bases at J, leaving 9 bases unmatched. Germline loops: CDR1 MNHEY, CDR2 SMNVEV (reference sequence). The CDR3 totals 16 residues. Concerning this clonotype itself: Its antigen is still unknown.

The input for sequencing was PBMCs, mostly from graft donor cells, taken 180 days after TCRalphabeta/CD19-depleted stem cell transplant. The chain couples TRBV27 to TRBJ2-2, with TRBD1 identical over 9 bases. This TCR was recovered from a male patient between 2 and 15 years old who had a stem cell transplant for acute lymphoblastic leukemia, so the T cells may come from the graft donor. CDR3: CASTPGTGSYTGELFF. As DNA, the CDR3 is TGTGCCAGCACTCCCGGGACAGGGAGTTACACCGGGGAGCTGTTTTTT.